This T cell receptor (beta chain) was identified during a study of T cells in Graves' hyperthyroidism and ophthalmopathy (dated by TCRdb to between 2018 and 2020). About the study as a whole: Peripheral blood was sampled at the time of initial diagnosis, prior to any treatment. In addition, the study compared T-cell repertoires in thyroid tissue and in blood from a handful of Graves' hyperthyroidism patients. A discovery cohort of roughly 100 patients, about 44 with Graves' ophthalmopathy and approximately 55 with stable Graves' hyperthyroidism, was used to find distinguishing TCR V-J signatures. The paper reports TCR Vbeta CDR3 sequencing of some 140 peripheral blood samples: around 45 ophthalmopathy, about 75 hyperthyroidism and approximately 17 progressor patients. The approximately 100 discovery patients were divided at random into training and test sets in a 7:3 ratio. After blood sampling, hyperthyroidism patients were treated with methimazole at a starting dose of 30 mg daily, and ophthalmopathy patients were treated with high-dose intravenous methylprednisolone. Prospective prediction of ophthalmopathy was tested in an independent validation cohort of about 19 hyperthyroidism patients and 17 patients who later progressed to ophthalmopathy.

V is reduced by 4 bases and J by 0 bases, leaving a spacing of 10 bases between them. In the germline V gene, CDR1 corresponds to SGHVS and CDR2 to FNYEAQ. From the cysteine through the phenylalanine, the CDR3 covers 14 amino acids. CDR3 DNA only is kept here, 42 bases in frame from base 1. Results and caveats for the whole study, not just this receptor: During validation, the model predicted progression to ophthalmopathy a median of roughly 7.1 months ahead of onset, with roughly 65% sensitivity and almost 75% specificity. A model built on a 13 V-J signature distinguished ophthalmopathy from stable hyperthyroidism, reaching 85% to 90% sensitivity and approximately 81% specificity in cross-validation and 80%/75% in testing. Most expanded thyroid clonotypes (frequency above 0.001) were also detected in blood, suggesting blood repertoires may reflect thyroid immune responses. Sample size was not statistically predetermined, and investigators were not blinded to group allocation.

TCR beta CDR3 regions were amplified from RNA transcripts. For the first round of RT-PCR on the TCR CDR3, the HTBI primer set was used together with the Qiagen OneStep RT-PCR kit. The libraries were constructed in a second round of multiplex PCR and then size-selected and purified. Sequencing of the libraries was done on an Illumina HiSeq2000 using paired-end 100 bp reads. Per the original workflow: SOAPnuke was used to process the raw data, throwing out any read that contained adapters or uncalled bases, had a mean Phred below 15, or lacked an exact constant-primer or identifier match. High-quality paired reads were merged using COPE v1.2.5, and each unique nucleotide sequence was defined as a clonotype. MiTCR v1.1 was used to align the clonotypes against IMGT TRBV, TRBD and TRBJ reference segments. Only V-J combinations with frequency above 0.0001, covering 99% to 99.2% of repertoires, were analysed. The TCS score was defined as F50 (clonal expansion) divided by E x V (chaos), with BLOSUM62-based TCRdist calculated between CDR3 peptides within each V-J. Welch's t-statistics and random forest reduced fewer than 600 V-J features to under 15, which were used in a naive Bayes classifier (R e1071). TCRdb reworked the public reads: Q25 trimming with fastp, MiXCR clone assembly, productive beta chains retained. When rows share a CDR3 protein, they turn into one entry using the most common DNA and genes. TCRdb, rather than the study authors, made the V and J calls. The sample table shows about 590,000 distinct CDR3 sequences, and more than 15% are seen once. Around 7.3% of the sample is held by the ten biggest clonotypes.

Stable Graves' hyperthyroidism was defined as no progression to ophthalmopathy during 18 months of follow-up. Hyperthyroidism patients were newly diagnosed, with disease duration under 2 months, and aged 18 to 65 years. The study excluded patients with uncontrolled infections, other autoimmune diseases, pregnancy or lactation. Diagnoses were based on clinical symptoms, serum thyroxine and TRAb, thyroid ultrasound and orbital computed tomography. Ficoll-Paque density gradient centrifugation was used to isolate PBMCs from about 10 ml of fresh peripheral blood. Trizol reagent was used to extract total RNA, and RNA quality was then checked on an Agilent 2100 Bioanalyzer. In this sample, this clonotype turned up many times. It has no known antigen specificity. Base qualities are not recorded, but no much larger clone differs from it by a single base.

The chain was built from TRBV7-6 and TRBJ2-7; the D gene identity is not certain. Sequenced sample: blood. The TCR sequence derives from a woman aged 25-40 years with Graves' hyperthyroidism. The nucleotides read TGTGCCAGCAGCTCCGTTCCCTCCTCCTACGAGCAGTACTTC. Its translation is CASSSVPSSYEQYF.